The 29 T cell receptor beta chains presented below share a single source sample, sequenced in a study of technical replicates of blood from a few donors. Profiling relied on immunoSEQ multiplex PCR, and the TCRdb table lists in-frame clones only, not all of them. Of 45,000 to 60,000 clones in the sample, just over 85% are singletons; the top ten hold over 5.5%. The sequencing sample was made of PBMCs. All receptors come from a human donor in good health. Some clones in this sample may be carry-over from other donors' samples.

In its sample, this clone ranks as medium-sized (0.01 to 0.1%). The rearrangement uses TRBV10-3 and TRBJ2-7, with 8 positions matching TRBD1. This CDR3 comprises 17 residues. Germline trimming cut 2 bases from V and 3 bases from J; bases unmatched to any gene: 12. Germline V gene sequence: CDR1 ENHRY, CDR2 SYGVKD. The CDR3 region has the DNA TGTGCCATCAGTGAGCTCCGGGACAGGAGAAAGGGCTACGAGCAGTACTTC. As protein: CAISELRDRRKGYEQYF.

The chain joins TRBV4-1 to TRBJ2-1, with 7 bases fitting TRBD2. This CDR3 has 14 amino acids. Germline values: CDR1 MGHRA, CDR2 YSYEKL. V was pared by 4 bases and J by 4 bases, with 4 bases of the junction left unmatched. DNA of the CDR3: TGCGCCAGCAGCCGGGCTAGCGGTTACAATGAGCAGTTCTTC. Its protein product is CASSRASGYNEQFF.

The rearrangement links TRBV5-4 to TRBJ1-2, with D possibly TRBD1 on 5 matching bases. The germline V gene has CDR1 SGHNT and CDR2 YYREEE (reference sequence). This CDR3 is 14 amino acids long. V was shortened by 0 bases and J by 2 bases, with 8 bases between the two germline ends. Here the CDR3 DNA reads TGTGCCAGCAGCTTGGAAGCAGGGAACTATGGCTACACCTTC. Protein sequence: CASSLEAGNYGYTF.

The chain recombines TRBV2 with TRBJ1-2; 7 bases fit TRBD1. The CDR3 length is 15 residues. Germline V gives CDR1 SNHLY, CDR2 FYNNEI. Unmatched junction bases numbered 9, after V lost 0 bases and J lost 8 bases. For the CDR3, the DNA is TGTGCCAGCAGTGAAGCCTTGACAGGGTATCTAGGCTACACCTTC. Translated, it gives CASSEALTGYLGYTF.

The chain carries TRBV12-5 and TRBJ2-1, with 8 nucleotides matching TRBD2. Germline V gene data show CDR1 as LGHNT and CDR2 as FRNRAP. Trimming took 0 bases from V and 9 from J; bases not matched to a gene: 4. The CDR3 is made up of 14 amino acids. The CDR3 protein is CASGLVASGGEQFF. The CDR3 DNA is TGTGCTAGTGGTTTGGTGGCCAGCGGGGGTGAGCAGTTCTTC.

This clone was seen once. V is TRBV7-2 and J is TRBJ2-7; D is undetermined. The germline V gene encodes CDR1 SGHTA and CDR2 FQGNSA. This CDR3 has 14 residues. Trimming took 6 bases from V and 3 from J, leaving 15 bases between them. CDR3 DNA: TGTGCCAGCAGAAGTGGGCGAACGAACTACGAGCAGTACTTC. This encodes CASRSGRTNYEQYF. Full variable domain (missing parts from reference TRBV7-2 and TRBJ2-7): GAGVSQSPSNKVTEKGKDVELRCDPISGHTALYWYRQSLGQGLEFLIYFQGNSAPDKSGLPSDRFSAERTGGSVSTLTIQRTQQEDSAVYLCASRSGRTNYEQYFGPGTRLTVT.

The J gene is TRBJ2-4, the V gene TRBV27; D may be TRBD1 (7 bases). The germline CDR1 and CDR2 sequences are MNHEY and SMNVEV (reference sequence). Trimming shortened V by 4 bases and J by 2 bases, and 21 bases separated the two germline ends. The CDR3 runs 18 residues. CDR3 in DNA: TGTGCCAGCAGTTCGACCCGGGACAGTGGGGGGACCAAAAACATTCAGTACTTC. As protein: CASSSTRDSGGTKNIQYF.

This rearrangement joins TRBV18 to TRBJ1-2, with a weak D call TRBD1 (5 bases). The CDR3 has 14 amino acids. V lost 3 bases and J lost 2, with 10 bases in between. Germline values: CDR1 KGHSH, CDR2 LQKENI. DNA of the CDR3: TGTGCCAGCTCACCGGGGCGAGACAACTATGGCTACACCTTC. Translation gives CASSPGRDNYGYTF.

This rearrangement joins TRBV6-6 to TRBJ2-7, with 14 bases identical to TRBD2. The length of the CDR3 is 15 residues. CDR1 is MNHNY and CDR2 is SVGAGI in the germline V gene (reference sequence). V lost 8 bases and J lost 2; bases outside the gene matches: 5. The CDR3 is CASGTSGGPPYEQYF. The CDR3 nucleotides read TGTGCCAGCGGGACTAGCGGGGGCCCTCCCTACGAGCAGTACTTC.

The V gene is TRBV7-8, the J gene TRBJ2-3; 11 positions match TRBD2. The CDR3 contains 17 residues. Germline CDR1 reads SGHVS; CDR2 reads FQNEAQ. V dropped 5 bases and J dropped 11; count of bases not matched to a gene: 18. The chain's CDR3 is CASSAPLRLAGRSGQYF. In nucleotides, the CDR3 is TGTGCCAGCAGCGCTCCCCTCCGACTAGCGGGGAGGTCAGGGCAGTATTTT.

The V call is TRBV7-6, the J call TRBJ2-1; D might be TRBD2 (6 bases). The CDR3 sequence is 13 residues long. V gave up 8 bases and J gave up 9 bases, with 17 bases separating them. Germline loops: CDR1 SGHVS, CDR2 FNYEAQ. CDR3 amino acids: CASGSPVGGEQFF. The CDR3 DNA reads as TGTGCCAGCGGCTCCCCCGTCGGGGGTGAGCAGTTCTTC. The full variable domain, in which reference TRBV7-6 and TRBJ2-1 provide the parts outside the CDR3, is GAGVSQSPRYKVTKRGQDVALRCDPISGHVSLYWYRQALGQGPEFLTYFNYEAQQDKSGLPNDRFSAERPEGSISTLTIQRTEQRDSAMYRCASGSPVGGEQFFGPGTRLTVL.

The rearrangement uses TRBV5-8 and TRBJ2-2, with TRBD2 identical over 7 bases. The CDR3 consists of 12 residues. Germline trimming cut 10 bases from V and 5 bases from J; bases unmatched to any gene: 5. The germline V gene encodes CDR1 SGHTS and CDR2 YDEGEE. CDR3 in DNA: TGTGCCGCCCGGGGGGTGACCGGGGAGCTGTTTTTT. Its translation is CAARGVTGELFF.

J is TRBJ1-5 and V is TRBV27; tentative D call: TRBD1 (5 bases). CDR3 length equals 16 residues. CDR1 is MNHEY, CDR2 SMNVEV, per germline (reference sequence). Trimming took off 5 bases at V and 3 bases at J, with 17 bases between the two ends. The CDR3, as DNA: TGTGCCAGCAGTCCCGTCGGGGGGAGGAACAATCAGCCCCAGCATTTT. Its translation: CASSPVGGRNNQPQHF.

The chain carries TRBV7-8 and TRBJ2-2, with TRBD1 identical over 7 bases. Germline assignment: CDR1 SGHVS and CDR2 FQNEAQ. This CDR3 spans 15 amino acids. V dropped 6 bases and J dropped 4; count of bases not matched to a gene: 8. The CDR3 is CASRNRDRLTGELFF. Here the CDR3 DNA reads TGTGCCAGCAGGAACCGGGACAGACTCACCGGGGAGCTGTTTTTT.

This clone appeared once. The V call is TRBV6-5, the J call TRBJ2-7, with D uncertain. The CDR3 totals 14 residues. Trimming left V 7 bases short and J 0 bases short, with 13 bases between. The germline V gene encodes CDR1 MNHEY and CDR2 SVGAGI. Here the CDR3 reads CASTQTRGSYEQYF. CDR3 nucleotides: TGTGCCAGCACCCAAACACGTGGCTCCTACGAGCAGTACTTC.

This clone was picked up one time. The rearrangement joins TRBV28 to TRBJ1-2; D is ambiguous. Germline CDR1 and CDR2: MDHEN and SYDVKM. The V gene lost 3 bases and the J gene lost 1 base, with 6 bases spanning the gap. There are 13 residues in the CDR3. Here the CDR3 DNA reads TGTGCCAGCAGTTTGGAGTATAACTATGGCTACACCTTC. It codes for CASSLEYNYGYTF.

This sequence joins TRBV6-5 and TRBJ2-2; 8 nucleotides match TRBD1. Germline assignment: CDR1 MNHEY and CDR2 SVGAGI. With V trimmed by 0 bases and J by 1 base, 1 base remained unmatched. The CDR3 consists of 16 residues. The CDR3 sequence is CASSYSGQGNTGELFF. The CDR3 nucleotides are TGTGCCAGCAGTTACTCCGGACAGGGGAACACCGGGGAGCTGTTTTTT.

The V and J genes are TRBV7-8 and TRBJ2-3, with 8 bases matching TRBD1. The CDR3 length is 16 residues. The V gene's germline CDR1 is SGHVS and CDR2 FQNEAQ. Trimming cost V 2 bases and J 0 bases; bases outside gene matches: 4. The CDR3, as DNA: TGTGCCAGCAGCTTACGGAGGACAGGGAGCACAGATACGCAGTATTTT. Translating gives CASSLRRTGSTDTQYF.

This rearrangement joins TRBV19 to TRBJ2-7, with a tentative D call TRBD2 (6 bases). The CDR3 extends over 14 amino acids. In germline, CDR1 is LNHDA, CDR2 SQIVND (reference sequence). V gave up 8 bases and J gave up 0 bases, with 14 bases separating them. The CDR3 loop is CASSDSGSSYEQYF. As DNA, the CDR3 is TGTGCCAGTTCTGATAGCGGAAGCTCCTACGAGCAGTACTTC. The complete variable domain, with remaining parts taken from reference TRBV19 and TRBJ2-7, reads DGGITQSPKYLFRKEGQNVTLSCEQNLNHDAMYWYRQDPGQGLRLIYYSQIVNDFQKGDIAEGYSVSREKKESFPLTVTSAQKNPTAFYLCASSDSGSSYEQYFGPGTRLTVT.

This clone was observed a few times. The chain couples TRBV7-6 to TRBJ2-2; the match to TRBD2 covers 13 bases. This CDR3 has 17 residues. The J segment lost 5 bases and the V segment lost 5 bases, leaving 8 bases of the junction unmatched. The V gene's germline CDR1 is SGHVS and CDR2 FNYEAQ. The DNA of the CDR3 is TGTGCCAGCAGCACAGGACTAGCGGGAGCGGATACCGGGGAGCTGTTTTTT. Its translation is CASSTGLAGADTGELFF.

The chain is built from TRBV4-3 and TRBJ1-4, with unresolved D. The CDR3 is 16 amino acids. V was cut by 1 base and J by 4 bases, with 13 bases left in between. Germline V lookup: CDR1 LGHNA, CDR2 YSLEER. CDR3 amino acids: CASSQGGVIGNEKLFF. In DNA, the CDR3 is TGCGCCAGCAGCCAAGGCGGGGTCATCGGTAATGAAAAACTGTTTTTT.

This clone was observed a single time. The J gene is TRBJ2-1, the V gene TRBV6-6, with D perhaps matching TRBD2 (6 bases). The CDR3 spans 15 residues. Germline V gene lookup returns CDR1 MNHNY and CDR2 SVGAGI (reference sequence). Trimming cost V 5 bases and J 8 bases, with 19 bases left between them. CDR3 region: CASSDGGRAADEQFF. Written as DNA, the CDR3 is TGTGCCAGCAGTGATGGAGGGAGAGCGGCGGATGAGCAGTTCTTC.

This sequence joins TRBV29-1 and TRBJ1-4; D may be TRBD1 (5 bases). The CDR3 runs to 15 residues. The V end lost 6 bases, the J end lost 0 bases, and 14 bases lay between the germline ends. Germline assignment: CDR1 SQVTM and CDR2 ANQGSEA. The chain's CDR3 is CSVIDRSATNEKLFF. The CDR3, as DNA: TGCAGCGTCATAGACAGATCCGCAACTAATGAAAAACTGTTTTTT.

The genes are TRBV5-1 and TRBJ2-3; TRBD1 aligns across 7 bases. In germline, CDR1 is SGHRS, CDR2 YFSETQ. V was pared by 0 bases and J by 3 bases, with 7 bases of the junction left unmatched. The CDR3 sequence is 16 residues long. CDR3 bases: TGCGCCAGCAGCTTGGCCGGGACAGTAGGGACAGATACGCAGTATTTT. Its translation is CASSLAGTVGTDTQYF.

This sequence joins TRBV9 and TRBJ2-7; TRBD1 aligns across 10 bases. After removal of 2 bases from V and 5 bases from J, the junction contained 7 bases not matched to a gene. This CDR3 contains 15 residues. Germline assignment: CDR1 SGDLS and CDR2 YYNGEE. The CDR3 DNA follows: TGTGCCAGCAGCGTGGGGGGACAGGGGATGAACGAGCAGTACTTC. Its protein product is CASSVGGQGMNEQYF.

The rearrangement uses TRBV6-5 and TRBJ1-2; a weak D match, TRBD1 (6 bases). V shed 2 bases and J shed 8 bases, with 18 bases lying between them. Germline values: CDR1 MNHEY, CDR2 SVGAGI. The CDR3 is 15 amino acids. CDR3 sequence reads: CASSYPGQTPGGYTF. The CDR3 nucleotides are TGTGCCAGCAGTTACCCCGGACAGACTCCTGGCGGCTACACCTTC.

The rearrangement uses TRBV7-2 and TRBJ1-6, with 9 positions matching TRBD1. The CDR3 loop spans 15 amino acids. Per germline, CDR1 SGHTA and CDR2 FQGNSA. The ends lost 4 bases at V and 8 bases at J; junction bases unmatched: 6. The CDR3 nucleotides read TGTGCCAGCAGCTCGGGACAGGGCGGCCATTCACCCCTCCACTTT. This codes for CASSSGQGGHSPLHF.

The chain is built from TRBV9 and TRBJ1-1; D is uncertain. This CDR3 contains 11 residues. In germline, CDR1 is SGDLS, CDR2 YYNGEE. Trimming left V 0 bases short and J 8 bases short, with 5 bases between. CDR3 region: CASSVGGEAFF. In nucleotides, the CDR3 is TGTGCCAGCAGCGTAGGAGGGGAAGCTTTCTTT.

Here the CDR3 reads CAISEAPLNTEAFF. Written as DNA, the CDR3 is TGTGCCATCAGTGAGGCGCCTTTGAACACTGAAGCTTTCTTT. The genes are TRBV10-3 and TRBJ1-1; D is ambiguous. The germline gives CDR1 ENHRY, CDR2 SYGVKD. Trimming stripped 2 bases from V and 0 bases from J, with 7 bases between. This CDR3 is 14 amino acids long.